This T cell receptor beta chain was identified during a study of shared clonotypes between healthy human individuals. Assay used: immunoSEQ multiplex PCR; TCRdb lists only in-frame clones, some missing. The sample yields approximately 2.4 million clones, 95% seen once. The material sequenced was naive CD4+ T cells sorted from blood. The sample's subset: CD45RA+ positively selected. The sequence came from a man between 18 and 35 years old in good health.

The CDR3: CASTGTAKNIQYF. In DNA, the CDR3 is TGTGCCAGCACCGGGACAGCCAAAAACATTCAGTACTTC. The chain recombines TRBV6-1 with TRBJ2-4; D may match TRBD1 or TRBD2 (5 bases each). V was clipped by 7 bases and J by 0 bases, with 7 bases between them. CDR1 MNHNS and CDR2 SASEGT come from the germline V gene. The CDR3 contains 13 residues.